This T cell receptor beta chain appears in the sequencing data of a study of CD8+CD57+ T cells in acquired aplastic anemia. Study background: Mean DNA quantity obtained from sorted CD4+ and CD8+ cells was approximately 3 ug. The study, taken as a whole, reports: Found in both controls and patients were fewer than 35 CD8+ CDR3 sequences.

The CDR3 contains 12 residues. V was trimmed by 6 bases and J by 6 bases, leaving 12 bases between them. CDR1 is ENHRY, CDR2 SYGVKD, per germline. For CDR3 and TCR beta VDJ profiling, genomic DNA was the template used. TCRdb redid the calling of the reads with MiXCR, one entry per CDR3 protein. This table has 120,000 or so distinct CDR3 sequences, under 65% appearing once. This clonotype came up a few times. Its antigen is still unknown. Only patients with CD8+CD57+ cell expansion on flow cytometry were chosen for sequencing. This receptor was identified in a human donor with aplastic anemia. The source material was sorted CD4+, CD8+, or CD8+CD57+ T cells (not recorded which) from PBMCs. J is TRBJ2-7 and V is TRBV10-3; tentatively, D is TRBD1 or TRBD2 (7 bases each). CDR3 region: CAISTGEGEQYF. The CDR3 bases are TGTGCCATCAGCACAGGGGAGGGCGAGCAGTACTTC.